This T cell receptor beta chain originates from a study of T cells expressing NK-cell markers. About the research overall: Underlying the TCR beta repertoires were sorted CD3+CD56+NKG2C+, CD3+CD56+NKG2C- and CD3+CD56-NKG2C+ T cells.

With regard to this clonotype: Antigen unknown.

Study-wide results and caveats: A handful of donors likewise had their CD3+CD56-NKG2C+ fraction led by these clonotypes.

Template switching by 5'RACE with UMIs generated the TCR beta cDNA. TCRdb reprocessed the 5' RACE reads, keeping one entry per CDR3 protein, no DNA. This sample contains about 260,000 distinct CDR3 sequences. Germline V gene lookup returns CDR1 SGHRS and CDR2 YFSETQ. The CDR3 length is 15 residues. The chain links TRBV5-1 to TRBJ2-2. The sequenced sample was blood T cells: a sorted CD56 or NKG2C T cell subset, CD4+ or CD8+ T cells, or bulk PBMC T cells (not recorded which). The clonotype comes from a woman between 18 and 70 years old in good health. The CDR3 protein is CASSLAPSNTGELFF.